The next 17 T cell receptor beta chains were all read from a single sample in a study of blood T cells in healthy people across ages. Combining a sample-barcoded 5' primer with a J-beta primer mix, a second PCR ran for roughly 6 to 12 cycles. TCRdb used MiXCR to reprocess the 5' RACE reads, holding one entry per CDR3 protein. Of around 900,000 distinct CDR3 sequences in the sample, less than 35% were seen once. What was sequenced was blood. The origin of the receptors is a woman aged 80 or older in good health.

Note on this clonotype: The junction departs from germline at one end; a sequencing error may be responsible. The V call is TRBV7-7, the J call TRBJ2-7; D possibly uses TRBD1 or TRBD2 (5 bases each). Germline CDR1 SSHAT, CDR2 FNYEAQ (reference sequence). This CDR3 is 13 amino acids long. CDR3 sequence reads: CASSPRGRQGQYF. In nucleotides, the CDR3 is TGTGCTAGCAGCCCCCGGGGAAGGCAGGGGCAGTACTTC.

This clonotype has a handful of counts. The genes are TRBV16 and TRBJ2-7; D assignment may be TRBD1 or TRBD2 (5 bases each). Trimming removed 4 bases at V and 6 bases at J, with 13 bases between. This CDR3 spans 13 amino acids. CDR1 KGHSY and CDR2 FQNENV come from the germline V gene. CDR3 amino acids: CASSPGTEVEQYF. In DNA form, the CDR3 reads TGTGCCAGCAGCCCCGGGACGGAGGTCGAGCAGTACTTC.

This clonotype showed up just a few times. This chain's CDR3 is CASSQEGAGRTIAKNIQYF. CDR3 in DNA: TGTGCCAGCAGCCAAGAGGGGGCAGGGAGGACTATAGCCAAAAACATTCAGTACTTC. The rearrangement uses TRBV3-1 and TRBJ2-4; D possibly uses TRBD1 or TRBD2 (6 bases each). Germline CDR1 reads LGHDT; CDR2 reads YNNKEL (reference sequence). V shed 0 bases and J shed 0 bases, with 18 bases lying between them. There are 19 residues in the CDR3.

At least ten counts were recorded for this clonotype. The chain employs TRBV10-3 and TRBJ2-5, with D hard to call. The CDR3 consists of 13 residues. V was shortened by 3 bases and J by 4 bases, with 9 bases between the two germline ends. Germline V lookup: CDR1 ENHRY, CDR2 SYGVKD. CDR3 residues: CAISDRSRETQYF. DNA of the CDR3: TGTGCCATCAGTGATAGGTCCCGAGAGACCCAGTACTTC.

This clonotype was recorded a few times. With a much larger clone just one base away, this may be a read error. The chain carries TRBV5-1 and TRBJ2-6; possible D gene TRBD1, 6 bases. CDR3 length: 18 amino acids. Looked up from germline, CDR1 is SGHRS and CDR2 is YFSETQ. CDR3 amino acids: CASSHHQLDSSGASVLTF. The CDR3 nucleotides read TGCGCCAGCAGCCATCATCAATTGGACAGCTCTGGGGCCAGCGTCCTGACTTTC.

This chain connects TRBV20-1 to TRBJ2-7; D might be TRBD2 (6 bases). This CDR3 is 17 amino acids long. Trimming left V 4 bases short and J 9 bases short, with 31 bases between. In germline, CDR1 is DFQATT, CDR2 SNEGSKA (reference sequence). Here the CDR3 reads CSAKSLAAGTSWDGQYF. The CDR3 nucleotides are TGCAGTGCTAAGTCATTGGCTGCGGGTACTAGCTGGGATGGGCAGTACTTC.

This clonotype was seen many times. The chain carries TRBV20-1 and TRBJ2-5; maybe TRBD2 (7 bases). V gave up 3 bases and J gave up 1 base, with 27 bases separating them. The CDR3 runs to 19 residues. From germline, CDR1 is DFQATT and CDR2 SNEGSKA (reference sequence). The CDR3, as DNA: TGCAGTGCTAGTCCGACAGGCGTTAGCCTACTAGCGATCCAAGAGACCCAGTACTTC. Translating it yields CSASPTGVSLLAIQETQYF.

Concerning this clonotype: A much larger clone differs by one base, so this may be a read error. The J gene is TRBJ2-4, the V gene TRBV10-2; no definite D call. Germline V lookup: CDR1 WSHSY, CDR2 SAAADI. This CDR3 is built from 16 residues. The V and J ends lost 3 bases and 0 bases respectively, with 12 bases between them. CDR3 nucleotide sequence: TGCGCCAGCAGTGAAAGGCTAACGTCAGCCAAAAACATTCAGTACTTC. As protein: CASSERLTSAKNIQYF.

Worth noting for this clonotype: This sequence may be a read error, since a much larger clone differs from it by one base. The chain has TRBV3-1 and TRBJ2-1; maybe TRBD1 (5 bases). The CDR3 length is 16 residues. CDR1 is LGHDT, CDR2 YNNKEL, per germline (reference sequence). V was pared by 0 bases and J by 5 bases, with 14 bases between. The CDR3 is CASSQDQGAYNNEQFF. CDR3 in DNA: TGTGCCAGCAGCCAAGATCAAGGGGCCTATAACAATGAGCAGTTCTTC.

This clonotype was recorded a few times. This rearrangement joins TRBV5-7 to TRBJ1-5; D is perhaps TRBD1 (5 bases). TRBV5-7 has ORF status, its function being uncertain. Trimming stripped 0 bases from V and 5 bases from J, with 12 bases between. The CDR3 spans 15 residues. CDR3 nucleotides: TGTGCCAGCAGCTTGGCCTCAGGGAGGGATCAGCCCCAGCATTTT. As protein: CASSLASGRDQPQHF.

In this sample, this clonotype turned up a few times. J is TRBJ2-7 and V is TRBV7-2; 7 bases align to TRBD1. CDR3 size: 15 residues. J lost 2 bases, V lost 5 bases, and 9 bases had no gene match. CDR1 and CDR2 (germline): SGHTA, FQGNSA. The CDR3 region is CASSPQGQTTYEQYF. The DNA for the CDR3 is TGTGCCAGCAGCCCACAGGGACAGACTACCTACGAGCAGTACTTC.

The V and J genes are TRBV7-3 and TRBJ2-3; no reliable D call. Per the germline V gene, CDR1 is SGHTA and CDR2 is FQGTGA. V lost 1 base to trimming and J lost 1 base, with 12 bases between them. The CDR3 contains 16 residues. This chain's CDR3 is CASSLSSPRGTDTQYF. For the CDR3, the DNA is TGTGCCAGCAGCTTAAGTTCGCCGCGTGGCACAGATACGCAGTATTTT.

This clonotype has only one observation. A read error is possible here, since a much larger clone lies one base away. The chain links TRBV7-9 to TRBJ1-1; D is ambiguous. Germline V gives CDR1 SEHNR, CDR2 FQNEAQ (reference sequence). CDR3 length: 14 amino acids. As DNA, the CDR3 is TGTGCCGGCAGCTTAGTCGAGGTGAACACTGAAGCTTTCTTT. This gives the protein CAGSLVEVNTEAFF.

On this clonotype itself: One base away lies a much larger clone, so this may be a sequencing read error. This sequence joins TRBV6-6 and TRBJ1-1; 8 bases map to TRBD1. The CDR3 has 15 residues. Germline CDR1 reads MNHNY; CDR2 reads SVGAGI (reference sequence). Trimming removed 7 bases from V and 4 bases from J; junction bases left unmatched: 11. The CDR3, as DNA: TGTGCCAGCAATTCTCCGAACAGGGGGTCCACTGAAGCTTTCTTT. Translation: CASNSPNRGSTEAFF.

This clonotype was counted a few times. The V call is TRBV24-1, the J call TRBJ2-5; TRBD1 aligns across 9 bases. This CDR3 has 15 residues. V was clipped by 7 bases and J by 4 bases; unmatched bases: 9. The germline CDR1 and CDR2 sequences are KGHDR and SFDVKD. The chain's CDR3 is CATSRPGQGTETQYF. For the CDR3, the DNA is TGTGCCACCAGCAGACCGGGACAGGGCACAGAGACCCAGTACTTC.

This clonotype was counted ten times or more. The V gene is TRBV15, the J gene TRBJ1-1; D call uncertain. From germline, CDR1 is LNHNV and CDR2 YYDKDF (reference sequence). V shed 0 bases and J shed 3 bases, with 11 bases lying between them. The CDR3 has 15 amino acids. The CDR3 sequence is CATSRDSRGDTEAFF. CDR3 DNA sequence: TGTGCCACCAGCAGAGATAGTCGTGGGGACACTGAAGCTTTCTTT.

This clonotype has at least ten counts. The chain joins TRBV6-5 to TRBJ1-4; 9 bases line up with TRBD1. This CDR3 spans 14 amino acids. After removal of 6 bases from V and 8 bases from J, the junction contained 7 bases not matched to a gene. Germline V gene data show CDR1 as MNHEY and CDR2 as SVGAGI. CDR3 protein: CASRSDRGYEKLFF. The CDR3 DNA sequence: TGTGCCAGCAGGTCGGACAGGGGTTACGAAAAACTGTTTTTT.